One sample yielded the 27 T cell receptor beta chains listed below, sequenced in a study of Ad26.COV2.S vaccination and SARS-CoV-2 variants. Treatment indicated: some 20 received Ad26.COV2.S at low or high dose, single or two shots; about 5 received placebo; per-sample allocation not given. Specimen acquisition occurred on day 63 following the initial vaccine or placebo injection. The assay was immunoSEQ multiplex PCR, and TCRdb's table has in-frame clones only and misses some. Here the sample spans around 350,000 clones, roughly 81% being singletons. Sequencing was performed on peripheral blood, taken in a trial of Ad26.COV2.S vaccine versus placebo. The receptors derive from a person between 18 and 65 years old who received the Ad26.COV2.S COVID-19 vaccine or a placebo.

V gene TRBV6-5 combines with J gene TRBJ1-1; D call uncertain. CDR3 size: 11 residues. V lost 10 bases and J lost 4, with 10 bases in between. Germline lookup yields CDR1 MNHEY and CDR2 SVGAGI. In DNA, the CDR3 is TGTGCCACGACCCGGGGCACTGAAGCTTTCTTT. Amino acids: CATTRGTEAFF.

This clone came up a few times. The chain recombines TRBV2 with TRBJ2-2; D possibly corresponds to TRBD1 (5 bases). Germline CDR1 and CDR2: SNHLY and FYNNEI. Trimming shortened V by 6 bases and J by 0 bases, and 8 bases separated the two germline ends. This CDR3 is built from 14 residues. The DNA for the CDR3 is TGTGCCAGCAGGAGGACACCGAACACCGGGGAGCTGTTTTTT. Residues: CASRRTPNTGELFF.

The rearrangement links TRBV24-1 to TRBJ2-5, with 7 positions matching TRBD2. Germline CDR1 reads KGHDR; CDR2 reads SFDVKD. V gave up 2 bases and J gave up 5 bases; unmatched junction bases: 10. This CDR3 has 16 amino acids. The CDR3 is CATSDSPGGRGETQYF. For the CDR3, the DNA is TGTGCCACCAGTGATTCCCCGGGCGGGAGAGGGGAGACCCAGTACTTC.

The V call is TRBV5-1, the J call TRBJ2-2; D not certain. This CDR3 is 12 amino acids long. Trimming shortened V by 3 bases and J by 8 bases, and 8 bases separated the two germline ends. Per the germline V gene, CDR1 is SGHRS and CDR2 is YFSETQ. The CDR3 reads CASSSFWGELFF. CDR3 DNA: TGCGCCAGCAGCTCTTTCTGGGGGGAGCTGTTTTTT.

V gene TRBV6-1 combines with J gene TRBJ2-5; maybe TRBD1 (6 bases). This CDR3 has 17 amino acids. The ends were cut back, 2 bases at V and 6 bases at J, with 22 bases in the middle. Germline CDR1 is MNHNS and CDR2 is SASEGT. CDR3 sequence: CASSEQSPGWGLQTQYF. In nucleotides, the CDR3 is TGTGCCAGCAGTGAACAATCGCCGGGCTGGGGGCTACAGACCCAGTACTTC.

CDR3 DNA: TGTGCCAGCAGCCCGAGGACTAGCCCCGGTAATGAGCAGTTCTTC. This encodes CASSPRTSPGNEQFF. The chain couples TRBV6-5 to TRBJ2-1, with 8 bases that match TRBD2. CDR3 size: 15 residues. From germline, CDR1 is MNHEY and CDR2 SVGAGI. The junction had 11 bases not matched to a gene; V was cut back by 6 bases and J by 7 bases.

This clone was seen only a few times. This sequence joins TRBV28 and TRBJ1-1; D is unclear. Deletions cut 7 bases from V and 5 bases from J, with 17 bases between. The CDR3 runs 14 residues. Germline assignment: CDR1 MDHEN and CDR2 SYDVKM. CDR3 protein: CASTRGGMGTEAFF. In DNA form, the CDR3 reads TGTGCCAGCACCCGGGGAGGAATGGGGACTGAAGCTTTCTTT.

Concerning this clone: Germline is not matched at one junction end, which may reflect a read error. The chain couples TRBV4-1 to TRBJ2-2, with D possibly TRBD2 on 6 matching bases. CDR1 and CDR2 (germline): MGHRA, YSYEKL. This CDR3 has 17 amino acids. CDR3 in DNA: TGCGCCAGCAGCCAACACGTGGGACGGGGGAACGCCGGGGAGCTGTTTTTT. Residues: CASSQHVGRGNAGELFF.

This sequence joins TRBV2 and TRBJ1-5, with TRBD1 matching 7 bases. From germline, CDR1 is SNHLY and CDR2 FYNNEI. The trim removed 5 bases at V and 4 bases at J, leaving 5 bases unmatched. This CDR3 has 14 amino acids. CDR3 in DNA: TGTGCCAGCAGTCCGGGACAGCCGAATCAGCCCCAGCATTTT. It yields the protein CASSPGQPNQPQHF.

The rearrangement joins TRBV27 to TRBJ1-4; D possibly corresponds to TRBD1 (6 bases). From germline, CDR1 is MNHEY and CDR2 SMNVEV (reference sequence). The CDR3 runs 15 residues. V gave up 7 bases and J gave up 8 bases, with 20 bases separating them. The CDR3 DNA reads TGTGCCAGCAAGCCCTACAGGGTAGGAGAAGAAAAACTGTTTTTT. Its translation: CASKPYRVGEEKLFF.

There are a few counts of this clone. The V call is TRBV2, the J call TRBJ2-5, with TRBD1 identical over 11 bases. Germline V gene lookup returns CDR1 SNHLY and CDR2 FYNNEI. Trimming at V came to 6 bases and at J to 4 bases, leaving 4 bases not matched to a gene. The CDR3 has 14 amino acids. The CDR3 loop reads CASSGQGAPETQYF. The CDR3 bases are TGTGCCAGCAGCGGACAGGGGGCGCCAGAGACCCAGTACTTC.

The CDR3 reads CASSLAGEQYF. CDR3 bases: TGTGCCAGCAGCTTAGCTGGGGAGCAGTACTTC. The gene calls are TRBV7-9 and TRBJ2-7, with unresolved D. Trimming removed 0 bases from V and 7 bases from J, with 4 bases in between. CDR3 length: 11 amino acids. The germline CDR1 and CDR2 sequences are SEHNR and FQNEAQ (reference sequence).

This clone appeared a single time. This chain connects TRBV3-1 (or the pseudogene TRBV3-2) to TRBJ1-2, with D uncertain. V was cut by 4 bases and J by 8 bases, with 20 bases left in between. Germline V gene data show CDR1 as LGHDT and CDR2 as YNNKEL (reference sequence). This CDR3 is built from 15 residues. For the CDR3, the DNA is TGTGCCAGCAGCCCCGAGGGCAGCTATTTGAAGGGCTACACCTTC. This gives the protein CASSPEGSYLKGYTF.

V usage is TRBV5-1 and J usage is TRBJ2-1; D is perhaps TRBD1 or TRBD2 (6 bases each). Germline CDR1 SGHRS, CDR2 YFSETQ. The CDR3 runs 16 residues. V lost 3 bases and J 8 bases, leaving 21 bases between the germline ends. The CDR3, as DNA: TGCGCCAGCAGCTCCAATCCCGGGACTGGGGGCCATGAGCAGTTCTTC. It translates to CASSSNPGTGGHEQFF.

The rearrangement links TRBV4-3 to TRBJ2-7; TRBD2 might be the D (5 bases). V lost 0 bases to trimming and J lost 3 bases, with 6 bases between them. The CDR3 is 13 amino acids. Germline V lookup: CDR1 LGHNA, CDR2 YSLEER. CDR3 sequence: CASSQDRGYEQYF. As DNA, the CDR3 is TGCGCCAGCAGCCAAGACCGGGGCTACGAGCAGTACTTC.

The V gene is TRBV7-9, the J gene TRBJ1-2, with D perhaps matching TRBD1 (5 bases). This CDR3 is built from 15 residues. The germline V and J ends were trimmed by 1 base and 1 base, with 10 bases remaining between them. Germline V gives CDR1 SEHNR, CDR2 FQNEAQ (reference sequence). The CDR3 bases are TGTGCCAGCAGCTTAGGAACAGGTTATAACTATGGCTACACCTTC. Translating gives CASSLGTGYNYGYTF.

The gene calls are TRBV18 and TRBJ2-7; D may be TRBD1 (5 bases). Germline assignment: CDR1 KGHSH and CDR2 LQKENI. This CDR3 is 15 amino acids long. Trimming removed 3 bases at V and 2 bases at J, with 14 bases between. CDR3 sequence: CASSPAAGRTYEQYF. In nucleotides, the CDR3 is TGTGCCAGCTCACCGGCAGCAGGGCGAACCTACGAGCAGTACTTC.

This clone was detected only a few times. The rearrangement links TRBV4-1 to TRBJ1-2, with D perhaps matching TRBD1 (5 bases). Deletions cut 3 bases from V and 4 bases from J, with 18 bases between. The CDR3 runs 16 residues. The germline V gene encodes CDR1 MGHRA and CDR2 YSYEKL. CDR3 in amino acids: CASSQRWGAPSYGYTF. In DNA, the CDR3 is TGCGCCAGCAGCCAGCGATGGGGCGCTCCCAGCTATGGCTACACCTTC.

This clone was recorded a few times. The rearrangement joins TRBV27 to TRBJ2-1; no firm D call. The CDR3 length is 13 residues. The V gene lost 1 base and the J gene lost 7 bases, with 8 bases spanning the gap. Germline CDR1 and CDR2: MNHEY and SMNVEV (reference sequence). The CDR3, as DNA: TGTGCCAGCAGTTTATTGACGCTTAATGAGCAGTTCTTC. Translation gives CASSLLTLNEQFF.

The rearrangement links TRBV10-3 to TRBJ2-7; 9 nucleotides align to TRBD1. V gave up 6 bases and J gave up 5 bases; unmatched junction bases: 11. There are 15 residues in the CDR3. Germline V lookup: CDR1 ENHRY, CDR2 SYGVKD. The CDR3 sequence: CAIRMGGTGPHEQYF. CDR3 DNA: TGTGCCATCAGGATGGGTGGGACAGGGCCCCACGAGCAGTACTTC.

V is TRBV7-2 and J is TRBJ2-7; D remains ambiguous. The CDR3 totals 11 residues. V lost 3 bases and J lost 7, with 7 bases in between. Germline V gene data show CDR1 as SGHTA and CDR2 as FQGNSA. CDR3 sequence: CASSLSGEQYF. The CDR3 nucleotides read TGTGCCAGCAGCTTGAGTGGTGAGCAGTACTTC.

The chain employs TRBV5-1 and TRBJ2-7, with D uncertain. V lost 4 bases to trimming and J lost 1 base, with 18 bases between them. Per the germline V gene, CDR1 is SGHRS and CDR2 is YFSETQ. The CDR3 length is 16 residues. The CDR3 region is CASSLDLVSGSYEQYF. In DNA, the CDR3 is TGCGCCAGCAGCCTAGACTTGGTCTCTGGATCCTACGAGCAGTACTTC.

The CDR3 nucleotides read TGTGCCAGCAGCCCCCGCGTGGGACTAGCGGAAACCGAGACCCAGTACTTC. Its translation is CASSPRVGLAETETQYF. This sequence joins TRBV9 and TRBJ2-5; 11 nucleotides match TRBD2. V shed 4 bases and J 5 bases; nucleotides not matched to a gene: 13. The CDR3 consists of 17 residues. Germline CDR1 is SGDLS and CDR2 is YYNGEE.

This clone was picked up one time. The chain recombines TRBV24-1 with TRBJ2-6, with 7 bases that match TRBD2. Germline loops: CDR1 KGHDR, CDR2 SFDVKD. The V gene end was trimmed by 4 bases and the J gene end by 4 bases; junction bases not matched to a gene: 6. This CDR3 has 16 residues. CDR3 sequence reads: CATSEAGVGGANVLTF. The CDR3 region has the DNA TGTGCCACCAGTGAGGCGGGGGTAGGAGGGGCCAACGTCCTGACTTTC.

The gene calls are TRBV21-1 and TRBJ2-7; the DNA was not used to check the table's D call, TRBD1. TRBV21-1 is a pseudogene. This CDR3 is 15 amino acids long. In DNA form, the CDR3 reads TGTGCCAGCAGCAAAGGAGCAGGGCAGTCCTACGAGCAGTACTTC. Translating gives CASSKGAGQSYEQYF.

The rearrangement uses TRBV7-9 and TRBJ2-7; no clear D. V shed 5 bases and J shed 0 bases, with 14 bases lying between them. The CDR3 is made up of 15 amino acids. Germline V gene sequence: CDR1 SEHNR, CDR2 FQNEAQ (reference sequence). CDR3 nucleotides: TGTGCCAGCAGCCACCCCGAGAGGAGCTCCTACGAGCAGTACTTC. As protein: CASSHPERSSYEQYF.

DNA for the CDR3: TGTGCCAGCAGCTCTCCCTACGAGCAGTACTTC. Its translation is CASSSPYEQYF. The V and J genes are TRBV11-2 and TRBJ2-7; D is uncertain. CDR3 length equals 11 residues. In germline, CDR1 is SGHAT, CDR2 FQNNGV. Trimming cost V 4 bases and J 2 bases, with 3 bases left between them.